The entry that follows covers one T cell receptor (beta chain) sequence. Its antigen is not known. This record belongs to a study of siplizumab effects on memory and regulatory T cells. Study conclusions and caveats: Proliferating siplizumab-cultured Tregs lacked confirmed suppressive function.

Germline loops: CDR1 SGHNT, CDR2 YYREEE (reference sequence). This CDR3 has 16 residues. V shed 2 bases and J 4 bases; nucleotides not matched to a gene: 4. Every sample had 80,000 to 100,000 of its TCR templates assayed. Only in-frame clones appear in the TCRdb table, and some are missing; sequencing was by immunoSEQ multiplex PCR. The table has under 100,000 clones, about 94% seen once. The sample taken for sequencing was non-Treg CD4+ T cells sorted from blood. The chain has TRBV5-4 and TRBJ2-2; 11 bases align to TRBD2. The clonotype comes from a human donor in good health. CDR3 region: CASSLLAGDVTGELFF. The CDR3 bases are TGTGCCAGCAGCTTACTAGCGGGAGATGTCACCGGGGAGCTGTTTTTT.